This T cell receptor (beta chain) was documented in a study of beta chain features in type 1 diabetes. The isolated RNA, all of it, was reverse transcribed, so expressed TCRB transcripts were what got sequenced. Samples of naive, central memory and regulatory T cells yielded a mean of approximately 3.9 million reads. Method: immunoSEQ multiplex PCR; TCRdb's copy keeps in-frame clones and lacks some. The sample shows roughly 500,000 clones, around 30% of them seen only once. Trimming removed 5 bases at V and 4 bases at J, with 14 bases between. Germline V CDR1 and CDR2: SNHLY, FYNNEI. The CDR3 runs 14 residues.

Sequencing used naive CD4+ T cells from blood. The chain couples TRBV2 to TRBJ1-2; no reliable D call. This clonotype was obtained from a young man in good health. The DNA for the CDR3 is TGTGCCAGCAGTCTTTCGACCGGCCCCTATGGCTACACCTTC. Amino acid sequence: CASSLSTGPYGYTF.